The next 18 T cell receptor beta chains were all read from a single sample in a study of T-cell memory formation after mild COVID-19. MiXCR, run by TCRdb on the 5' RACE reads, gives a single entry per CDR3 protein. The repertoire holds 350,000 to 450,000 distinct CDR3 sequences, with approximately 24% as singletons. Sequencing was performed on PBMCs or a T cell subset sorted from them (not recorded which). The receptor source for this set is an adult woman who had mild COVID-19 (a few samples of this study predate the infection). Cell type and time point are not known.

This clonotype showed up just a few times. This rearrangement joins TRBV29-1 to TRBJ2-3, with D possibly TRBD2 on 5 matching bases. V lost 5 bases to trimming and J lost 4 bases, with 7 bases between them. The CDR3 sequence is 11 residues long. Germline CDR1 and CDR2: SQVTM and ANQGSEA. The CDR3 DNA sequence: TGCAGCGTTCGGGGATCAGATACGCAGTATTTT. It is translated as CSVRGSDTQYF.

This clonotype has at least ten counts. The chain is built from TRBV7-2 and TRBJ2-7; tentatively, D is TRBD2 (6 bases). Germline V gene data show CDR1 as SGHTA and CDR2 as FQGNSA. This CDR3 is 13 amino acids long. The V end lost 0 bases, the J end lost 5 bases, and 8 bases lay between the germline ends. The CDR3 DNA reads TGTGCCAGCAGCTTAGCGCGGGACCACGAGCAGTACTTC. Translated, it gives CASSLARDHEQYF.

This clonotype was seen a few times. This rearrangement joins TRBV5-1 to TRBJ2-7; 7 bases fit TRBD1. The germline V gene has CDR1 SGHRS and CDR2 YFSETQ. V gave up 3 bases and J gave up 7 bases; unmatched junction bases: 4. The CDR3 extends over 12 amino acids. CDR3: CASSSQGEEQYF. CDR3 coding DNA: TGCGCCAGCAGCTCCCAGGGGGAAGAGCAGTACTTC.

This clonotype was found a few times. This chain uses TRBV12-3 or TRBV12-4 with TRBJ2-3, with 10 bases lining up with TRBD1. V lost 6 bases to trimming and J lost 5 bases; unmatched junction nucleotides: 5. CDR3 length equals 14 residues. The CDR3 spells CASRGTGVVDTQYF. The CDR3 region has the DNA TGTGCCAGCAGGGGGACAGGGGTGGTAGATACGCAGTATTTT.

This clonotype was seen only a few times. The V gene is TRBV7-2, the J gene TRBJ1-2; no firm D call. Germline loops: CDR1 SGHTA, CDR2 FQGNSA. The CDR3 length is 17 residues. Trimming removed 5 bases at V and 3 bases at J, with 22 bases between. In DNA form, the CDR3 reads TGTGCCAGCAGCAACCGCGACACAGTTTTTCTCGACTATGGCTACACCTTC. Protein: CASSNRDTVFLDYGYTF.

The V and J genes are TRBV7-2 and TRBJ1-1; D is unresolved. CDR1 and CDR2 from the germline V gene are SGHTA and FQGNSA. This CDR3 has 15 residues. The V end was cut by 4 bases, the J end by 4 bases, with 16 bases between. CDR3 nucleotides: TGTGCCAGCAGCTCGCTGGCCGGCTCGGGCACTGAAGCTTTCTTT. Translated: CASSSLAGSGTEAFF.

This clonotype was recorded only once. This chain uses TRBV25-1 with TRBJ1-2; the D gene is possibly TRBD1 (5 bases). The V end lost 4 bases, the J end lost 5 bases, and 35 bases lay between the germline ends. CDR3 size: 21 residues. Germline V gene sequence: CDR1 MGHDK, CDR2 SYGVNS. CDR3 sequence (DNA): TGTGCCAGCAGTGGAACGCACCTCAGGACACAACCCCCGCGAACTTGGTATGGCTACACCTTC. Translating it yields CASSGTHLRTQPPRTWYGYTF.

In this sample, this clonotype turned up many times. The genes are TRBV20-1 and TRBJ2-7; D perhaps matches TRBD2 (5 bases). V was shortened by 3 bases and J by 2 bases, with 11 bases between the two germline ends. In germline, CDR1 is DFQATT, CDR2 SNEGSKA (reference sequence). This CDR3 region has 13 residues. CDR3 sequence (DNA): TGCAGTGCTAGCGCACTAGGAGCCTACGAGCAGTACTTC. Its protein product is CSASALGAYEQYF.

The chain joins TRBV29-1 to TRBJ1-6, with a weak D call TRBD1 (5 bases). The CDR3 runs to 13 residues. From germline, CDR1 is SQVTM and CDR2 ANQGSEA. With 6 bases removed from V and 7 bases from J, the gap between germline ends came to 13 bases. In DNA form, the CDR3 reads TGCAGCGTGAGGCAGGGCGTGAATTCACCCCTCCACTTT. Its translation: CSVRQGVNSPLHF.

This clonotype was seen only a few times. The V call is TRBV20-1, the J call TRBJ2-2, with 7 bases fitting TRBD1. V gave up 6 bases and J gave up 1 base; unmatched junction bases: 5. In germline, CDR1 is DFQATT, CDR2 SNEGSKA (reference sequence). This CDR3 spans 14 amino acids. The CDR3, as DNA: TGCAGTGCCACGGACAGGAGGAACACCGGGGAGCTGTTTTTT. Translating gives CSATDRRNTGELFF.

V and J are TRBV2 and TRBJ2-1; TRBD1 matches at 11 bases. V shed 3 bases, J shed 7 bases, and the junction held 8 bases outside the gene matches. CDR3 length: 16 amino acids. Germline V gene data show CDR1 as SNHLY and CDR2 as FYNNEI. CDR3 nucleotides: TGTGCCAGCAGTGACATTTGGACAGGGGGCCGAAATGAGCAGTTCTTC. It translates to CASSDIWTGGRNEQFF.

This clonotype turned up a few times. The chain couples TRBV7-9 to TRBJ2-3; 7 bases map to TRBD2. V was pared by 5 bases and J by 4 bases, with 9 bases of the junction left unmatched. The germline gives CDR1 SEHNR, CDR2 FQNEAQ (reference sequence). The CDR3 loop spans 15 amino acids. This CDR3 is CASSKHSGSSDTQYF. The CDR3 coding sequence is TGTGCCAGCAGCAAACATAGCGGGTCCTCAGATACGCAGTATTTT. Supplemented by reference TRBV7-9 and TRBJ2-3, the full variable domain reads DTGVSQNPRHKITKRGQNVTFRCDPISEHNRLYWYRQTLGQGPEFLTYFQNEAQLEKSRLLSDRFSAERPKGSFSTLEIQRTEQGDSAMYLCASSKHSGSSDTQYFGPGTRLTVL.

This chain connects TRBV2 to TRBJ2-4, with 9 bases lining up with TRBD1. Germline values: CDR1 SNHLY, CDR2 FYNNEI. The CDR3 has 16 residues. V shed 3 bases and J 6 bases; nucleotides not matched to a gene: 9. The DNA for the CDR3 is TGTGCCAGCAGTGAGGTCCCGGGACAGGGAAGAAACATTCAGTACTTC. It codes for CASSEVPGQGRNIQYF.

This chain joins TRBV20-1 and TRBJ1-3, with 9 bases that match TRBD1. From germline, CDR1 is DFQATT and CDR2 SNEGSKA (reference sequence). Losses at the gene ends were 5 bases for V and 3 bases for J; bases not matched to a gene: 5. The CDR3 sequence is 14 residues long. CDR3 DNA: TGCAGTGCTTCGGACAGGGGATTTGGAAACACCATATATTTT. The encoded protein is CSASDRGFGNTIYF.

This clonotype was seen a handful of times. The chain is built from TRBV7-9 and TRBJ2-7; TRBD1 matches 11 bases. Germline V lookup: CDR1 SEHNR, CDR2 FQNEAQ (reference sequence). This CDR3 is built from 15 residues. Trimming at V came to 5 bases and at J to 3 bases, leaving 6 bases not matched to a gene. CDR3 residues: CASSPGQGAIYEQYF. The CDR3, as DNA: TGTGCCAGCAGCCCCGGACAGGGGGCGATCTACGAGCAGTACTTC.

The chain carries TRBV12-3 or TRBV12-4 and TRBJ2-7; possibly TRBD2 for D (6 bases). Trimming took off 1 base at V and 3 bases at J, with 13 bases between the two ends. The CDR3 is 15 amino acids. This CDR3 is CASSLGGGTNYEQYF. The DNA of the CDR3 is TGTGCCAGCAGTTTAGGAGGAGGGACCAACTACGAGCAGTACTTC.

This clonotype has ten or more counts. The chain links TRBV5-1 to TRBJ1-5, with a possible D match to TRBD1 (5 bases). The CDR3 has 13 residues. V lost 0 bases, J lost 5 bases, and 6 bases lay in between. Germline V CDR1 and CDR2: SGHRS, YFSETQ. The CDR3 region is CASSLVGDQPQHF. The CDR3 nucleotides are TGCGCCAGCAGCTTGGTGGGGGATCAGCCCCAGCATTTT. The complete variable domain, with remaining parts taken from reference TRBV5-1 and TRBJ1-5, reads KAGVTQTPRYLIKTRGQQVTLSCSPISGHRSVSWYQQTPGQGLQFLFEYFSETQRNKGNFPGRFSGRQFSNSRSEMNVSTLELGDSALYLCASSLVGDQPQHFGDGTRLSIL.

This clonotype was counted only a few times. The chain is built from TRBV7-9 and TRBJ2-3, with a weak D call TRBD1 (5 bases). Germline V gives CDR1 SEHNR, CDR2 FQNEAQ (reference sequence). Trimming stripped 3 bases from V and 4 bases from J, with 8 bases between. CDR3 length: 13 amino acids. For the CDR3, the DNA is TGTGCCAGCAGCTTCAGGGAAGCAGATACGCAGTATTTT. This translates into CASSFREADTQYF.